This T cell receptor (beta chain) was observed in a study of T-cell memory formation after mild COVID-19. In the case of this clonotype: Antigen specificity is unknown.

cDNA libraries for TCR alpha and TCR beta, carrying sample barcodes and UMIs, came from 5'RACE with constant-segment primers. In TCRdb, the 5' RACE reads were re-called with MiXCR into one record per CDR3 protein. The profile shows about 210,000 distinct CDR3 sequences, approximately 30% of them singletons. Whole-study results and caveats: Clones contracting over day 15 to 85 were CD4/CD8 balanced, with later expanders leaning CD4+. Memory from before infection featured some responding clones, which suggests cross-reactive memory joined.

The V and J ends lost 0 bases and 8 bases respectively, with 9 bases between them. The CDR3 extends over 13 amino acids. Germline-derived CDR1 and CDR2 are SGDLS and YYNGEE. The specimen sequenced was PBMCs or a T cell subset sorted from them (not recorded which). This sequence joins TRBV9 and TRBJ2-1, with D possibly TRBD1 on 6 matching bases. The TCR originated in an adult woman who had mild COVID-19 (a few samples of this study predate the infection). Cell type and time point are not known. CDR3 protein: CASSVVQGDEQFF. The CDR3 bases are TGTGCCAGCAGCGTAGTACAGGGCGATGAGCAGTTCTTC. Full variable domain (outside the CDR3, taken from reference TRBV9 and TRBJ2-1): DSGVTQTPKHLITATGQRVTLRCSPRSGDLSVYWYQQSLDQGLQFLIQYYNGEERAKGNILERFSAQQFPDLHSELNLSSLELGDSALYFCASSVVQGDEQFFGPGTRLTVL.